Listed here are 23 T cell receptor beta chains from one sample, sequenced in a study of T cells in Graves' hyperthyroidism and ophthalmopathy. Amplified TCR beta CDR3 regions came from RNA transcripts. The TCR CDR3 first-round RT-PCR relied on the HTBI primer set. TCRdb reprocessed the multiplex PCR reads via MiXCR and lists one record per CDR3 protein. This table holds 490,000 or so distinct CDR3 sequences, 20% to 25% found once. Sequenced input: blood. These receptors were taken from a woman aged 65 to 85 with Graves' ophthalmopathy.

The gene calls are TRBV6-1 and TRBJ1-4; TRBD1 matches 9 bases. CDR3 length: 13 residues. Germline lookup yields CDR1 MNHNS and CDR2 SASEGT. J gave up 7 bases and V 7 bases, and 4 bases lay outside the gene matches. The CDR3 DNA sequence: TGTGCCAGCACCGACAGGGGGGGTGAAAAACTGTTTTTT. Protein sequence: CASTDRGGEKLFF.

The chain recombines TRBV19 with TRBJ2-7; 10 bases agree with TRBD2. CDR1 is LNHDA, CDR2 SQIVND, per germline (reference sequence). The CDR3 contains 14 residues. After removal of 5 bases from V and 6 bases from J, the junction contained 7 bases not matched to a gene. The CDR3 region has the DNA TGTGCCAGTAGTGTGACTAGCGGGTTGTCCGAGCAGTACTTC. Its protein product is CASSVTSGLSEQYF.

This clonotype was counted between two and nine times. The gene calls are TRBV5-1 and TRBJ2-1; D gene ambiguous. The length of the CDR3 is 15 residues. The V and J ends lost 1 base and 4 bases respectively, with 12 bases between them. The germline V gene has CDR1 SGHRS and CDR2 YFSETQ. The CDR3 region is CASSLMAEQYNEQFF. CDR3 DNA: TGCGCCAGCAGCTTGATGGCGGAGCAATACAATGAGCAGTTCTTC.

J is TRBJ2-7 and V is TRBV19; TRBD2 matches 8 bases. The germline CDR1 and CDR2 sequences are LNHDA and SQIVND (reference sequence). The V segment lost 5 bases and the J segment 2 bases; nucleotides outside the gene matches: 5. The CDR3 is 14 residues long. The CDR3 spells CASSETSVTYEQYF. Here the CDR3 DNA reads TGTGCCAGTAGTGAGACTAGCGTTACCTACGAGCAGTACTTC.

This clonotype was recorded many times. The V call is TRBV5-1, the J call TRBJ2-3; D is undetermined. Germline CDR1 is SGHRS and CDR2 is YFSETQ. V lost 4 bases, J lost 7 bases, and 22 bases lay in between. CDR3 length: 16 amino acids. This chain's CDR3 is CASSPRTGPHPHTQYF. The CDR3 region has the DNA TGCGCCAGCAGCCCAAGGACCGGACCACACCCTCATACGCAGTATTTT.

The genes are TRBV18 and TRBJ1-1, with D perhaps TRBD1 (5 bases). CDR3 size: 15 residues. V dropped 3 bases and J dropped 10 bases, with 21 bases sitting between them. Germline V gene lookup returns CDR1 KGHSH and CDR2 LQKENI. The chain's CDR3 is CASSPILTVYRGAFF. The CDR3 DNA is TGTGCCAGCTCACCGATATTGACGGTTTATAGGGGAGCTTTCTTT. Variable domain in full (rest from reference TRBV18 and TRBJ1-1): NAGVMQNPRHLVRRRGQEARLRCSPMKGHSHVYWYRQLPEEGLKFMVYLQKENIIDESGMPKERFSAEFPKEGPSILRIQQVVRGDSAAYFCASSPILTVYRGAFFGQGTRLTVV.

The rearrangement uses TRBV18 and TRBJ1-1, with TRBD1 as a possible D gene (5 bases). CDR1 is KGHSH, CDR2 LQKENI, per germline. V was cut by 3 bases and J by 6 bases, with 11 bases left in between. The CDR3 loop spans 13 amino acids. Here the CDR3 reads CASSPAGYPEAFF. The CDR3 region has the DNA TGTGCCAGCTCACCGGCAGGGTATCCTGAAGCTTTCTTT. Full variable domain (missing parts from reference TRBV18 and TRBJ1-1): NAGVMQNPRHLVRRRGQEARLRCSPMKGHSHVYWYRQLPEEGLKFMVYLQKENIIDESGMPKERFSAEFPKEGPSILRIQQVVRGDSAAYFCASSPAGYPEAFFGQGTRLTVV.

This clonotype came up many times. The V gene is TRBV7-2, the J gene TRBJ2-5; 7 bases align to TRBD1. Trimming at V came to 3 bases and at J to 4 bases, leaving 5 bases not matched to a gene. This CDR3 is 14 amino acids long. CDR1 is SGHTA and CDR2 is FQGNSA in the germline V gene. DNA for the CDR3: TGTGCCAGCAGCTTTAACAGGGGCCCAGAGACCCAGTACTTC. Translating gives CASSFNRGPETQYF. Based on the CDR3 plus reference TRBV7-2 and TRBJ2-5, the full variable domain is GAGVSQSPSNKVTEKGKDVELRCDPISGHTALYWYRQSLGQGLEFLIYFQGNSAPDKSGLPSDRFSAERTGGSVSTLTIQRTQQEDSAVYLCASSFNRGPETQYFGPGTRLLVL.

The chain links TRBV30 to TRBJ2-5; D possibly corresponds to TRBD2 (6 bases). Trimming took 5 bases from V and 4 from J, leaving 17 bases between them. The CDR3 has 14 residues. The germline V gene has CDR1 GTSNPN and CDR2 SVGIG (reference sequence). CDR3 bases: TGTGCCTGGGATCCGGGACTCCCGGGAGAGACCCAGTACTTC. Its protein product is CAWDPGLPGETQYF.

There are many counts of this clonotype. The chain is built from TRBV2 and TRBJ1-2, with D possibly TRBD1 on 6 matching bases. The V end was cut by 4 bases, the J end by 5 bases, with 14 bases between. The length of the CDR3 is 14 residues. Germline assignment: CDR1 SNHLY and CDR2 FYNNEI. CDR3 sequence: CASSVEGVRYGYTF. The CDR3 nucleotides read TGTGCCAGCAGTGTCGAGGGGGTGAGGTATGGCTACACCTTC.

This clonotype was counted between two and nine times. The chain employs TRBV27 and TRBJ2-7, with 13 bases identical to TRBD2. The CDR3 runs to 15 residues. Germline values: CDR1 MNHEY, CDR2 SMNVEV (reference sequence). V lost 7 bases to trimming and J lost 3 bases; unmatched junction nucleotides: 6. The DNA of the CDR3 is TGTGCCAGCAAAGTGACTAGCGGGAGGTACTACGAGCAGTACTTC. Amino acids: CASKVTSGRYYEQYF.

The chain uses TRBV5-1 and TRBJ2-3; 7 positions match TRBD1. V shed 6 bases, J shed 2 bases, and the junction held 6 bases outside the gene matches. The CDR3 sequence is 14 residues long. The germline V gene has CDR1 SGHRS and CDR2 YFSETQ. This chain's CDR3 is CASTDRVNTDTQYF. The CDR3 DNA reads TGCGCCAGCACCGACAGGGTCAACACAGATACGCAGTATTTT.

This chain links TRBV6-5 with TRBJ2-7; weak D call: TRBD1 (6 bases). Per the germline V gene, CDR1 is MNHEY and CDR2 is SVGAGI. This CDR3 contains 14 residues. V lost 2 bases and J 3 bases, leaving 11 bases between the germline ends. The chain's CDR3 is CASSYGRGHYEQYF. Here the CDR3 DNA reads TGTGCCAGCAGTTACGGCAGGGGCCACTACGAGCAGTACTTC.

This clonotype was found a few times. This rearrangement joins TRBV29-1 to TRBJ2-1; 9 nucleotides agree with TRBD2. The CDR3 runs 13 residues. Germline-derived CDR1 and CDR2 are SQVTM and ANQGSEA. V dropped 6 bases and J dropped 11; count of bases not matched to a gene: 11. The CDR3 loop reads CSVEGRLAEKQFF. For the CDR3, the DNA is TGCAGCGTCGAGGGAAGACTAGCGGAGAAGCAGTTCTTC.

CDR3 bases: TGTGCCAGCAGCCTAGAACATGCCAATGAGCAGTTCTTC. Protein sequence: CASSLEHANEQFF. V usage is TRBV3-1 and J usage is TRBJ2-1; D is undetermined. The germline V and J ends were trimmed by 4 bases and 6 bases, with 10 bases remaining between them. Germline assignment: CDR1 LGHDT and CDR2 YNNKEL (reference sequence). CDR3 length: 13 amino acids.

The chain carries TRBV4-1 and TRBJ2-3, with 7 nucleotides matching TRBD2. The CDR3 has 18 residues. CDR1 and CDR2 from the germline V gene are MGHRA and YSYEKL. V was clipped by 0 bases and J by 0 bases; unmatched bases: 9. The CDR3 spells CASSQDIERGTSTDTQYF. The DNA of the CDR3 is TGCGCCAGCAGCCAAGACATCGAGCGGGGAACTAGCACAGATACGCAGTATTTT.

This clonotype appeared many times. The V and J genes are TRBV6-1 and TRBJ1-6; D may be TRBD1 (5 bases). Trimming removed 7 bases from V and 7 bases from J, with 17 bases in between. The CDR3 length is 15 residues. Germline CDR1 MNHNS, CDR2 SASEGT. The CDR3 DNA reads TGTGCCAGCAATCCGAGGGGCGGGCGAAATTCACCCCTCCACTTT. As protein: CASNPRGGRNSPLHF.

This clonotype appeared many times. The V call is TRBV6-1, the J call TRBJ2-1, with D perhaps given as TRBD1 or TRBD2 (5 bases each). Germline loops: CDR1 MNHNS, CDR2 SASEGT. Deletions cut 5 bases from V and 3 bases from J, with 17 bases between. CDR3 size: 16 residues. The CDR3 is CASSLFYRGLYNEQFF. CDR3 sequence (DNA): TGTGCCAGCAGTCTCTTCTACCGGGGCCTCTACAATGAGCAGTTCTTC.

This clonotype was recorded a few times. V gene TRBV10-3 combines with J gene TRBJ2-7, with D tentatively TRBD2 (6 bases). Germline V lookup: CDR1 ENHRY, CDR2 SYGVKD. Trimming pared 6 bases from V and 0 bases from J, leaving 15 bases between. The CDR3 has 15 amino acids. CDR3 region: CAIRERGWSSYEQYF. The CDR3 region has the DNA TGTGCCATCAGGGAACGGGGGTGGTCCTCCTACGAGCAGTACTTC.

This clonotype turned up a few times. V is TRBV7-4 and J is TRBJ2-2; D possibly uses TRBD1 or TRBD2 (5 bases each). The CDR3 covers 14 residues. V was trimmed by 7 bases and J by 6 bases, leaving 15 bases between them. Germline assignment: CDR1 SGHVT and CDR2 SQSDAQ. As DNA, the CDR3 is TGTGCCAGCAAGCTTATCCGGGGCGCCGGGGAGCTGTTTTTT. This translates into CASKLIRGAGELFF.

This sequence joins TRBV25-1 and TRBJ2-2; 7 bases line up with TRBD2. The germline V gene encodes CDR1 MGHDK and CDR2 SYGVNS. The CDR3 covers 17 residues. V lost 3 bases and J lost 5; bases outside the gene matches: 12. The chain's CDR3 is CASSDELADPNTGELFF. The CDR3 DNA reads TGTGCCAGCAGTGATGAGCTAGCGGATCCCAATACCGGGGAGCTGTTTTTT.

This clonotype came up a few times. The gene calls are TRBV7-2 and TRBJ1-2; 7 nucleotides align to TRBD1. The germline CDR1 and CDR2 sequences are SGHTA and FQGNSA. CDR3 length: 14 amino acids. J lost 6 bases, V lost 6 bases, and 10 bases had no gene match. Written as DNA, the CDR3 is TGTGCCAGCAGTCTAGACAGGGCTCTGAATGGCTACACCTTC. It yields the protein CASSLDRALNGYTF.

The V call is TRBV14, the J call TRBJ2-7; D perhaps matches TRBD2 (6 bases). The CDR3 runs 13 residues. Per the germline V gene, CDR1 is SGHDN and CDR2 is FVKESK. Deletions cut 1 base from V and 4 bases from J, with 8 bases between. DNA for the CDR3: TGTGCCAGCAGCCAAGTTGCGGGATACGAGCAGTACTTC. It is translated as CASSQVAGYEQYF.